One sample yielded the 22 T cell receptor beta chains listed below, sequenced in a study of control samples from healthy donors and cancer patients. Method: immunoSEQ multiplex PCR; TCRdb's copy keeps in-frame clones and lacks some. The data hold around 250,000 clones, with over 75% observed a single time. Sample: PBMCs. Source of these receptors: a woman aged 55 to 70 with lung cancer.

The V gene is TRBV5-6, the J gene TRBJ1-1; D unresolved. Germline CDR1 SGHDT, CDR2 YYEEEE. Trimming removed 0 bases from V and 8 bases from J, with 11 bases in between. The CDR3 has 13 residues. The CDR3, as DNA: TGTGCCAGCAGCTTGGCCAATTGGGTAGAAGCTTTCTTT. Translating gives CASSLANWVEAFF. Together with reference TRBV5-6 and TRBJ1-1, the CDR3 gives the full variable domain: DAGVTQSPTHLIKTRGQQVTLRCSPKSGHDTVSWYQQALGQGPQFIFQYYEEEERQRGNFPDRFSGHQFPNYSSELNVNALLLGDSALYLCASSLANWVEAFFGQGTRLTVV.

The chain carries TRBV5-1 and TRBJ2-1, with a weak D call TRBD1 (7 bases). V shed 1 base and J shed 0 bases, with 17 bases lying between them. Germline V gene lookup returns CDR1 SGHRS and CDR2 YFSETQ. The CDR3 spans 18 residues. Written as DNA, the CDR3 is TGCGCCAGCAGCTTGAAGGTTTCAGGGGGGAGCTCCTACAATGAGCAGTTCTTC. As protein: CASSLKVSGGSSYNEQFF.

Here the CDR3 DNA reads TGTGCCAGCAGTTACTGGGCGGCGAACACTGAAGCTTTCTTT. It codes for CASSYWAANTEAFF. The genes are TRBV6-5 and TRBJ1-1, with D unclear. V lost 1 base and J 1 base, leaving 7 bases between the germline ends. The CDR3 contains 14 residues. CDR1 is MNHEY, CDR2 SVGAGI, per germline.

The genes are TRBV30 and TRBJ2-7, with D unclear. Trimming pared 1 base from V and 5 bases from J, leaving 9 bases between. The CDR3 extends over 12 amino acids. CDR1 and CDR2 from the germline V gene are GTSNPN and SVGIG (reference sequence). The CDR3 sequence: CAWSAVGDEQYF. For the CDR3, the DNA is TGTGCCTGGAGTGCCGTCGGTGACGAGCAGTACTTC.

The V gene is TRBV30, the J gene TRBJ1-1; D call uncertain. Germline V gene sequence: CDR1 GTSNPN, CDR2 SVGIG (reference sequence). The CDR3 spans 12 residues. The V end lost 0 bases, the J end lost 5 bases, and 7 bases lay between the germline ends. CDR3 amino acids: CAWSVGMTEAFF. The CDR3, as DNA: TGTGCCTGGAGTGTGGGCATGACTGAAGCTTTCTTT.

This clone was seen only a few times. The chain couples TRBV2 to TRBJ2-3; 7 bases are a match to TRBD2. The trim removed 5 bases at V and 10 bases at J, leaving 12 bases unmatched. CDR1 and CDR2 from the germline V gene are SNHLY and FYNNEI. The CDR3 has 14 residues. CDR3 coding DNA: TGTGCCAGCAGTCCTTGGACTAGGATAAATCCGCAGTATTTT. It translates to CASSPWTRINPQYF.

This chain connects TRBV2 to TRBJ1-1; no firm D call. The CDR3 length is 13 residues. The V gene's germline CDR1 is SNHLY and CDR2 FYNNEI. The V end lost 4 bases, the J end lost 3 bases, and 9 bases lay between the germline ends. CDR3 DNA sequence: TGTGCCAGCAGTGCCCAGGTTGACACTGAAGCTTTCTTT. Protein sequence: CASSAQVDTEAFF. The full variable domain, rest sourced from reference TRBV2 and TRBJ1-1, is EPEVTQTPSHQVTQMGQEVILRCVPISNHLYFYWYRQILGQKVEFLVSFYNNEISEKSEIFDDQFSVERPDGSNFTLKIRSTKLEDSAMYFCASSAQVDTEAFFGQGTRLTVV.

V is TRBV30 and J is TRBJ2-1; possible D gene TRBD2, 6 bases. V lost 4 bases, J lost 13 bases, and 14 bases lay in between. Germline V gene lookup returns CDR1 GTSNPN and CDR2 SVGIG (reference sequence). This CDR3 is built from 11 residues. CDR3: CAWMGGNIQFF. The CDR3 coding sequence is TGTGCCTGGATGGGGGGTAACATCCAGTTCTTC.

The chain is built from TRBV11-1 and TRBJ2-3; TRBD2 matches 9 bases. Losses at the gene ends were 1 base for V and 1 base for J; bases not matched to a gene: 0. This CDR3 is built from 15 residues. Germline-derived CDR1 and CDR2 are SGHAT and FQDESV (reference sequence). This CDR3 reads CASSLGGGGTDTQYF. The CDR3 DNA sequence: TGTGCCAGCAGCTTAGGCGGGGGGGGCACAGATACGCAGTATTTT.

The gene calls are TRBV19 and TRBJ1-6; tentative D call: TRBD1 (5 bases). The CDR3 is 12 amino acids. V lost 4 bases, J lost 18 bases, and 16 bases lay in between. CDR1 and CDR2 from the germline V gene are LNHDA and SQIVND (reference sequence). The CDR3 DNA reads as TGTGCCAGTAGTAGGCCCGGGACCGTTCCCCACTTT. The encoded protein is CASSRPGTVPHF.

The chain is built from TRBV6-5 and TRBJ1-1; possible D gene TRBD1, 6 bases. The CDR3 length is 14 residues. Germline V gene data show CDR1 as MNHEY and CDR2 as SVGAGI. Trimming cost V 5 bases and J 1 base, with 11 bases left between them. For the CDR3, the DNA is TGTGCCAGCAGTCTACTGACAGGGAACACTGAAGCTTTCTTT. Residues: CASSLLTGNTEAFF.

V gene TRBV7-2 combines with J gene TRBJ2-5; 7 bases align to TRBD2. This CDR3 is built from 15 residues. V lost 5 bases and J lost 0; bases outside the gene matches: 6. Germline V gene data show CDR1 as SGHTA and CDR2 as FQGNSA. CDR3 protein: CASSLGGGDQETQYF. CDR3 DNA sequence: TGTGCCAGCAGCCTGGGTGGGGGGGACCAAGAGACCCAGTACTTC.

The chain joins TRBV18 to TRBJ2-1, with a tentative D call TRBD1 (5 bases). The V end was cut by 0 bases, the J end by 12 bases, with 9 bases between. CDR1 is KGHSH, CDR2 LQKENI, per germline. This CDR3 region has 12 residues. CDR3: CASSPPLQGQFF. Here the CDR3 DNA reads TGTGCCAGCTCACCACCCTTGCAGGGGCAGTTCTTC.

The chain combines TRBV5-4 with TRBJ2-7, with D possibly called TRBD1 or TRBD2 (5 bases each). The V end lost 4 bases, the J end lost 9 bases, and 17 bases lay between the germline ends. Germline CDR1 and CDR2: SGHNT and YYREEE (reference sequence). The CDR3 is made up of 13 amino acids. The CDR3 loop is CASSTGRGVVQYF. CDR3 DNA: TGTGCCAGCAGCACGGGACGTGGGGTCGTGCAGTACTTC.

The chain joins TRBV28 to TRBJ1-3, with unresolved D. The CDR3 runs 15 residues. Trimming pared 6 bases from V and 1 base from J, leaving 13 bases between. Germline V CDR1 and CDR2: MDHEN, SYDVKM. The chain's CDR3 is CASSPGGRSGNTIYF. The DNA of the CDR3 is TGTGCCAGCAGCCCGGGAGGGAGGTCTGGAAACACCATATATTTT.

J is TRBJ1-1 and V is TRBV5-1; tentative D call: TRBD1 (5 bases). This CDR3 spans 16 amino acids. The germline V gene encodes CDR1 SGHRS and CDR2 YFSETQ. Trimming removed 0 bases from V and 4 bases from J, with 16 bases in between. In DNA, the CDR3 is TGCGCCAGCAGCTTGGCCGGGGCCTCGGGGGGCACTGAAGCTTTCTTT. Protein product: CASSLAGASGGTEAFF.

V is TRBV7-3 and J is TRBJ2-5, with a weak D call TRBD2 (6 bases). This CDR3 region has 13 residues. Trimming removed 3 bases from V and 5 bases from J, with 10 bases in between. CDR1 is SGHTA and CDR2 is FQGTGA in the germline V gene. The CDR3 region has the DNA TGTGCCAGCAGCTTCAATGGGGGGGAGACCCAGTACTTC. Amino acid sequence: CASSFNGGETQYF.

V and J are TRBV20-1 and TRBJ1-5; D remains ambiguous. The CDR3 spans 15 residues. Germline V gene sequence: CDR1 DFQATT, CDR2 SNEGSKA (reference sequence). The V gene lost 3 bases and the J gene lost 6 bases, with 18 bases spanning the gap. This CDR3 is CSASGLLGSGQPQHF. CDR3 bases: TGCAGTGCTAGTGGCCTACTAGGTTCGGGTCAGCCCCAGCATTTT.

The chain recombines TRBV10-3 with TRBJ2-1; perhaps D is TRBD1 or TRBD2 (5 bases each). The ends were cut back, 3 bases at V and 12 bases at J, with 15 bases in the middle. Germline-derived CDR1 and CDR2 are ENHRY and SYGVKD. This CDR3 spans 13 amino acids. The CDR3 DNA is TGTGCCATCAGTGAACCCACCCGGGACCTGCAGTTCTTC. This encodes CAISEPTRDLQFF.

The chain joins TRBV6-1 to TRBJ2-5; D gene ambiguous. Germline CDR1 MNHNS, CDR2 SASEGT. The CDR3 spans 17 residues. Trimming took off 4 bases at V and 1 base at J, with 19 bases between the two ends. CDR3 in DNA: TGTGCCAGCAGTGGAGGTATAGGGTTGGGCGTCCAAGAGACCCAGTACTTC. Its protein product is CASSGGIGLGVQETQYF.

The V call is TRBV7-2, the J call TRBJ2-1, with D possibly TRBD1 on 6 matching bases. V shed 1 base and J shed 4 bases, with 20 bases lying between them. The CDR3 has 18 amino acids. Germline V gene data show CDR1 as SGHTA and CDR2 as FQGNSA. In nucleotides, the CDR3 is TGTGCCAGCAGCTTAGGGATGTCCGTGCGCCAGGGGTACAATGAGCAGTTCTTC. Protein product: CASSLGMSVRQGYNEQFF.

The rearrangement uses TRBV2 and TRBJ2-3; TRBD2 agrees at 9 bases. J was trimmed by 4 bases and V by 8 bases; bases with no gene match: 7. This CDR3 has 14 amino acids. CDR1 SNHLY and CDR2 FYNNEI come from the germline V gene. The CDR3 loop is CASALAGFSDTQYF. The CDR3 DNA reads as TGTGCCAGCGCCCTAGCGGGGTTTTCAGATACGCAGTATTTT.